Listed here is a single TCR beta chain. The trim removed 4 bases at V and 4 bases at J, leaving 10 bases unmatched. Looked up from germline, CDR1 is SGHRS and CDR2 is YFSETQ. This CDR3 has 16 amino acids. Clones were sequenced by immunoSEQ multiplex PCR, and TCRdb holds only the in-frame ones, with some missing. The table includes more than 65,000 clones, approximately 90% detected once. The sample belongs to a study of blood T cell repertoires in COVID-19. This chain connects TRBV5-1 to TRBJ2-5; 10 bases are shared with TRBD1. The sequenced sample was peripheral blood. The TCR comes from a man aged 50 to 60 with acute or convalescent COVID-19. The CDR3: CASSRTRQGAGETQYF. The CDR3 DNA follows: TGCGCCAGCAGCAGAACACGACAGGGGGCCGGAGAGACCCAGTACTTC.